The 21 T cell receptor beta chains reported below all come from one sample, sequenced in a study of CD8 T cells in Susac syndrome. Random hexamers primed reverse transcription of about 0.45 to 1 ug RNA. TCRdb re-called the immunoSEQ multiplex PCR reads with MiXCR, one entry per CDR3 protein. The sample consists of approximately 150,000 distinct CDR3 sequences, 85% to 95% of them appearing once. The specimen was CD4+ T cells from PBMCs. Every receptor here comes from a human donor in good health.

The chain recombines TRBV20-1 with TRBJ1-2; no clear D gene. The V end lost 5 bases, the J end lost 3 bases, and 7 bases lay between the germline ends. In germline, CDR1 is DFQATT, CDR2 SNEGSKA (reference sequence). CDR3 size: 11 residues. The CDR3 sequence: CSASGHYGYTF. CDR3 coding DNA: TGCAGTGCTTCGGGCCACTATGGCTACACCTTC.

This rearrangement joins TRBV5-1 to TRBJ2-7; weak D call: TRBD2 (6 bases). This CDR3 has 15 amino acids. Between the trimmed V and J ends, which lost 0 bases and 3 bases, there was a span of 13 bases. CDR1 and CDR2 (germline): SGHRS, YFSETQ. CDR3 bases: TGCGCCAGCAGCTTGGCGTATTCGGGAGACTACGAGCAGTACTTC. This translates into CASSLAYSGDYEQYF.

The chain couples TRBV5-6 to TRBJ2-7; D is unresolved. The CDR3 runs 13 residues. Trimming took off 3 bases at V and 3 bases at J, with 10 bases between the two ends. The germline gives CDR1 SGHDT, CDR2 YYEEEE. DNA for the CDR3: TGTGCCAGCAGCTACAGCCGAGTCTACGAGCAGTACTTC. Protein product: CASSYSRVYEQYF.

The chain couples TRBV6-5 to TRBJ2-7, with D perhaps TRBD1 (5 bases). Germline V lookup: CDR1 MNHEY, CDR2 SVGAGI. V lost 6 bases, J lost 3 bases, and 9 bases lay in between. The CDR3 has 12 residues. Here the CDR3 reads CASRKDSYEQYF. CDR3 sequence (DNA): TGTGCCAGCAGAAAAGACAGCTACGAGCAGTACTTC.

Only one count was recorded for this clonotype. The rearrangement joins TRBV4-2 to TRBJ2-1; D is ambiguous. The CDR3 has 17 residues. Trimming took off 1 base at V and 0 bases at J, with 13 bases between the two ends. Germline loops: CDR1 LGHNA, CDR2 YNFKEQ. DNA for the CDR3: TGTGCCAGCAGCCAAGTCTCTCCTCGGAGCTCCTACAATGAGCAGTTCTTC. This translates into CASSQVSPRSSYNEQFF.

The chain carries TRBV2 and TRBJ2-3; 12 bases map to TRBD2. This CDR3 contains 14 residues. V lost 2 bases to trimming and J lost 11 bases; unmatched junction nucleotides: 5. CDR1 SNHLY and CDR2 FYNNEI come from the germline V gene. This CDR3 reads CASSEFTSGGLQYF. The CDR3 region has the DNA TGTGCCAGCAGTGAATTCACTAGCGGGGGGTTGCAGTATTTT.

The rearrangement joins TRBV30 to TRBJ1-6, with 9 bases matching TRBD1. The trim removed 0 bases at V and 9 bases at J, leaving 15 bases unmatched. This CDR3 has 18 amino acids. CDR1 and CDR2 (germline): GTSNPN, SVGIG (reference sequence). The CDR3 DNA reads as TGTGCCTGGAGTGTACATTCCTTTCCGGGACAGGGAGGTTCACCCCTCCACTTT. The encoded protein is CAWSVHSFPGQGGSPLHF.

This chain joins TRBV4-1 and TRBJ2-2; TRBD2 matches 8 bases. This CDR3 contains 17 residues. CDR1 is MGHRA, CDR2 YSYEKL, per germline. V lost 0 bases, J lost 0 bases, and 3 bases stayed unmatched. The CDR3 nucleotides are TGCGCCAGCAGCCAAGAGGGGCGGGGGGCGAACACCGGGGAGCTGTTTTTT. Its protein is CASSQEGRGANTGELFF.

The V gene is TRBV3-1, the J gene TRBJ1-2; D uncertain. Germline V CDR1 and CDR2: LGHDT, YNNKEL (reference sequence). Trimming took off 2 bases at V and 5 bases at J, with 6 bases between the two ends. The CDR3 loop spans 12 amino acids. DNA of the CDR3: TGTGCCAGCAGCCAATGGGAATATGGCTACACCTTC. Residues: CASSQWEYGYTF.

The gene calls are TRBV5-6 and TRBJ2-1; 9 nucleotides align to TRBD1. V shed 4 bases and J 1 base; nucleotides not matched to a gene: 9. CDR1 is SGHDT, CDR2 YYEEEE, per germline. This CDR3 comprises 17 residues. In DNA, the CDR3 is TGTGCCAGCAGCCGACAGGGGGATAAGTGGTCCTACAATGAGCAGTTCTTC. Its protein product is CASSRQGDKWSYNEQFF.

J is TRBJ1-6 and V is TRBV20-1, with 10 bases matching TRBD1. Per the germline V gene, CDR1 is DFQATT and CDR2 is SNEGSKA (reference sequence). Trimming cost V 6 bases and J 7 bases; bases outside gene matches: 12. This CDR3 comprises 16 residues. This chain's CDR3 is CSAHQPGQGGNSPLHF. The CDR3, as DNA: TGCAGTGCCCACCAGCCCGGACAGGGGGGGAATTCACCCCTCCACTTT.

V is TRBV18 and J is TRBJ2-1, with 8 bases identical to TRBD1. V lost 3 bases to trimming and J lost 9 bases; unmatched junction nucleotides: 10. Per germline, CDR1 KGHSH and CDR2 LQKENI. The CDR3 sequence is 15 residues long. This CDR3 reads CASSPSQGAGGEQFF. CDR3 DNA: TGTGCCAGCTCACCGAGCCAGGGGGCCGGGGGTGAGCAGTTCTTC.

The J gene is TRBJ1-1, the V gene TRBV3-1, with D perhaps matching TRBD1 (5 bases). Trimming removed 3 bases at V and 12 bases at J, with 11 bases between. Germline V lookup: CDR1 LGHDT, CDR2 YNNKEL (reference sequence). There are 11 residues in the CDR3. The CDR3 sequence: CASSHSRETFF. In DNA, the CDR3 is TGTGCCAGCAGCCACTCCAGGGAGACTTTCTTT.

V usage is TRBV2 and J usage is TRBJ1-2; D is perhaps TRBD1 (5 bases). The CDR3 spans 13 residues. Germline V CDR1 and CDR2: SNHLY, FYNNEI. The V and J ends lost 6 bases and 3 bases respectively, with 11 bases between them. CDR3 sequence: CASSLDSYYGYTF. CDR3 nucleotide sequence: TGTGCCAGCAGCCTCGACAGTTACTATGGCTACACCTTC.

DNA of the CDR3: TGTGCCAGCAGCCGTCGCCCGACCGCAGATACGCAGTATTTT. Residues: CASSRRPTADTQYF. V usage is TRBV5-8 and J usage is TRBJ2-3; D remains unclear. The CDR3 is made up of 14 amino acids. The germline CDR1 and CDR2 sequences are SGHTS and YDEGEE. The V and J ends lost 4 bases and 4 bases respectively, with 13 bases between them.

This chain links TRBV11-2 with TRBJ2-7, with 8 bases lining up with TRBD1. Per the germline V gene, CDR1 is SGHAT and CDR2 is FQNNGV. CDR3 length: 14 residues. Trimming took 4 bases from V and 2 from J; bases not matched to a gene: 4. CDR3 region: CASSWGTGTYEQYF. CDR3 nucleotide sequence: TGTGCCAGCAGCTGGGGGACAGGAACCTACGAGCAGTACTTC.

This chain uses TRBV7-3 with TRBJ1-1, with D possibly TRBD1 on 5 matching bases. Deletions cut 5 bases from V and 7 bases from J, with 14 bases between. This CDR3 is built from 13 residues. CDR1 and CDR2 from the germline V gene are SGHTA and FQGTGA. The CDR3 reads CASSASPGLEAFF. Here the CDR3 DNA reads TGTGCCAGCAGCGCCTCTCCGGGACTTGAAGCTTTCTTT.

The genes are TRBV6-2 or TRBV6-3 and TRBJ2-1, with 8 bases fitting TRBD2. The CDR3 is 14 amino acids. Germline V gene sequence: CDR1 MNHEY, CDR2 SVGEGT. Trimming cost V 6 bases and J 9 bases; bases outside gene matches: 10. For the CDR3, the DNA is TGTGCCAGCAGGAGTCATCTGCTAGCGGGTGAGCAGTTCTTC. Translating gives CASRSHLLAGEQFF.

V and J are TRBV24-1 and TRBJ2-1, with D perhaps matching TRBD1 or TRBD2 (5 bases each). Germline V gene sequence: CDR1 KGHDR, CDR2 SFDVKD. V lost 3 bases and J lost 7, with 9 bases in between. There are 13 residues in the CDR3. As DNA, the CDR3 is TGTGCCACCAGTGATGGGGGTCTGAATGAGCAGTTCTTC. Protein product: CATSDGGLNEQFF.

The genes are TRBV12-3 or TRBV12-4 and TRBJ2-1; 7 bases line up with TRBD2. Losses at the gene ends were 1 base for V and 4 bases for J; bases not matched to a gene: 4. This CDR3 has 15 residues. CDR3 amino acids: CASSLERGRYNEQFF. CDR3 DNA: TGTGCCAGCAGTTTAGAGCGGGGTCGGTACAATGAGCAGTTCTTC.

The chain couples TRBV5-1 to TRBJ1-2; possible D gene TRBD1, 6 bases. Trimming stripped 5 bases from V and 5 bases from J, with 16 bases between. This CDR3 spans 14 amino acids. Germline V gene lookup returns CDR1 SGHRS and CDR2 YFSETQ. The chain's CDR3 is CASRTGPDNYGYTF. In nucleotides, the CDR3 is TGCGCCAGCAGAACAGGGCCAGATAATTATGGCTACACCTTC.